The rows below give T cell receptor beta chains drawn from one sample of a study of cytomegalovirus exposure and HLA in healthy donors. TCRdb's table, derived via immunoSEQ multiplex PCR, lists solely in-frame clones and lacks some. Of nearly 110,000 clones listed, over 70% were seen once; the top ten hold around 2.8%. The sample comprised PBMCs. Receptors were obtained from a male donor in good health and CMV-seropositive. CDR3s include the opening cysteine and the closing phenylalanine or tryptophan. The D gene is left open where the match is weak. Not all rows give a size; the values are once, few, many and, for expanded clones, a class.

>TRBD2|NA|TRBV5-1|TRBJ2-2
TGCGCCAGCAGCTTGGTGGCGGGAGTAGGGGCCGGGGAGCTGTTTTTT
CASSLVAGVGAGELFF
>NA|NA|TRBV7-9|TRBJ2-7
TGTGCCAGCAGCTTTAGTATCGGTTCCTACGAGCAGTACTTC
CASSFSIGSYEQYF
>TRBD2|NA|TRBV28|TRBJ2-7
TGTGCCAGCAGTGCACAACCCGGGACTAGCGGCTCCTACGAGCAGTACTTC
CASSAQPGTSGSYEQYF
>TRBD1|few|TRBV5-1|TRBJ1-1
TGCGCCAGCAGGGGGGGGACAGGGGACACTGAAGCTTTCTTT
CASRGGTGDTEAFF
>TRBD2|NA|TRBV4-1|TRBJ2-7
TGCGCCAGCAGCCAAGAGGCGAGCGGGGCTTGGGAGCAGTACTTC
CASSQEASGAWEQYF
>TRBD1|NA|TRBV2|TRBJ1-2
TGTGCCACCAGTCCAGGGGGGCACTATGGCTACACCTTC
CATSPGGHYGYTF
>TRBD2|NA|TRBV19|TRBJ2-3
TGTGCCAGCAGAAAAGGGAGCGGGGGCCATACGCAGTATTTT
CASRKGSGGHTQYF
>NA|NA|TRBV7-9|TRBJ2-7
TGTGCCAGCAGCTCACAGGGTCACGAGCAGTACTTC
CASSSQGHEQYF
>NA|few|TRBV13|TRBJ1-1
TGTGCCAGCAGCTTGGGCCGGAGTGGGGGGTCGAACACTGAAGCTTTCTTT
CASSLGRSGGSNTEAFF
>NA|NA|TRBV2|TRBJ2-7
TGTGCCAGCAGTAGACAGGGGAGGGTGAGCGAGCAGTACTTC
CASSRQGRVSEQYF
>NA|few|TRBV9|TRBJ2-1
TGTGCCAGCAGCGAGGCGGGGATTCCAAACGATGAGCAGTTCTTC
CASSEAGIPNDEQFF
>TRBD1|NA|TRBV6-5|TRBJ2-7
TGTGCCAGCAGTTACATTGCAGGGGGCTACGAGCAGTACTTC
CASSYIAGGYEQYF
>NA|NA|TRBV9|TRBJ2-7
TGTGCCAGCAGCTCGGGGAGACTCCCGCCGTACGAGCAGTACTTC
CASSSGRLPPYEQYF
>TRBD1|NA|TRBV9|TRBJ2-6
TGTGCCAGCAGCGGGGACAGGGGTGGGGCCAACGTCCTGACTTTC
CASSGDRGGANVLTF
>NA|NA|TRBV2|TRBJ1-1
TGTGCCACCCTGAGGGAATTGACAGGATCGAACACTGAAGCTTTCTTT
CATLRELTGSNTEAFF
>TRBD1|NA|TRBV30|TRBJ1-2
TGTGCCTGGTCGGACAGGGCGCGGGTGGGCTACCCCTTC
CAWSDRARVGYPF
>NA|NA|TRBV28|TRBJ1-2
TGTGCCAGCAGTCCCCCGGGTATCTTAGGCTACACCTTC
CASSPPGILGYTF
>NA|NA|TRBV7-2|TRBJ1-3
TGTGCCAGCAGCCCATCCAGATCGGGAGGGCCCGGAAACACCATATATTTT
CASSPSRSGGPGNTIYF
>NA|once|TRBV5-1|TRBJ2-7
TGCGCCAGCAGGCCAACGGGGAGTTGGGACGAGCAGTACTTC
CASRPTGSWDEQYF
>TRBD1|NA|TRBV7-2|TRBJ1-1
TGTGCCAGCAGCCCTGACAGGGTCGCTGAAGCTTTCTTT
CASSPDRVAEAFF
>NA|NA|TRBV19|TRBJ2-1
TGTGCCAGTAGTATGGGGAGCTCCTACAATGAGCAGTTCTTC
CASSMGSSYNEQFF
>NA|NA|TRBV7-8|TRBJ1-2
TGTGCCAGCAGCACCAGGGAGTGGGGGGGTGGCTACACCTTC
CASSTREWGGGYTF
>NA|NA|TRBV29-1|TRBJ1-4
TGCAGCGTTGAAGATAGGACAGATCTTAATGAAAAACTGTTTTTT
CSVEDRTDLNEKLFF
>NA|NA|TRBV5-1|TRBJ2-2
TGCGCCAGCAGGGCCGGGGTCGGAACCGGGGAGCTGTTTTTT
CASRAGVGTGELFF
>TRBD2|NA|TRBV2|TRBJ2-1
TGTGCCAGCAGTCATACCGGGACTAGACTTAATGAGCAGTTCTTC
CASSHTGTRLNEQFF
>NA|NA|TRBV25-1|TRBJ2-5
TGTGCCAGCAGTGATTTGGGCGGCGGACGGGACTTTTGGGACTTC
CASSDLGGGRDFWDF
>NA|NA|TRBV28|TRBJ1-4
TGTGCCAGCACCCCCGTAAGGGCGGGAGAAAAACTGTTTTTT
CASTPVRAGEKLFF
>NA|NA|TRBV2|TRBJ1-2
TGTGCCAGCAGTCCCGAGGGAGTTAGAGGCTACCCCTTC
CASSPEGVRGYPF
>TRBD2|NA|TRBV7-9|TRBJ2-5
TGTGCCAGCAGCATGCGGGGGGCAGGGGAGACCCAGTACTTC
CASSMRGAGETQYF
>TRBD2|NA|TRBV9|TRBJ2-3
TGTGCCAGCAGCGTAGATCCTAGCGGGGTGACGGCTACGCAGTATTTT
CASSVDPSGVTATQYF
>TRBD2|NA|TRBV5-1|TRBJ2-7
TGCGCCAGCAGCTTGGTCCCGGGGGGCGAGCAGTACTTC
CASSLVPGGEQYF
>NA|NA|TRBV15|TRBJ1-2
TGTGCCACCAGCACGACAGGAGACTATGGCTACACCTTC
CATSTTGDYGYTF
>NA|few|TRBV18|TRBJ2-7
TGTGCCAGCTCACCTGGACTAAGCGGGCACTACGAGCAGTACTTC
CASSPGLSGHYEQYF
>NA|NA|TRBV5-1|TRBJ2-1
TGCGCCAGCAGCACCCGCCCCGACAGTAATGAGCAGTTCTTC
CASSTRPDSNEQFF